The 10 T cell receptor beta chains given below trace back to one sample, sequenced in a study of cytomegalovirus exposure and HLA in healthy donors. In the PCR, 60 Vbeta and 13 Jbeta primers were used. Here immunoSEQ multiplex PCR was the method, and the copy in TCRdb shows in-frame clones only, minus some. This sample's table reports approximately 190,000 clones. Sequenced material: PBMCs. These receptors were obtained from a man aged 30 to 39 in good health and CMV-seronegative.

The chain is built from TRBV5-1 and TRBJ2-7; 8 bases are shared with TRBD1. The J segment lost 3 bases and the V segment lost 3 bases, leaving 5 bases of the junction unmatched. Germline V gene sequence: CDR1 SGHRS, CDR2 YFSETQ. The CDR3 runs to 14 residues. DNA for the CDR3: TGCGCCAGCAGCTCTCTTACAGGGGGCTACGAGCAGTACTTC. Translation gives CASSSLTGGYEQYF.

The genes are TRBV6-7 and TRBJ2-7, with D tentatively TRBD2 (5 bases). TRBV6-7 is classed as an ORF, of uncertain function. V lost 5 bases and J lost 6, with 32 bases in between. The CDR3 totals 19 residues. The CDR3: CASSKRSLRTPYASLEQYF. The CDR3 DNA is TGTGCCAGCAGTAAGCGGAGTCTCAGGACCCCCTATGCCTCCCTCGAGCAGTACTTC.

The chain is built from TRBV11-2 and TRBJ1-2, with 12 bases matching TRBD1. There are 17 residues in the CDR3. Trimming at V came to 4 bases and at J to 0 bases, leaving 6 bases not matched to a gene. Per germline, CDR1 SGHAT and CDR2 FQNNGV. The CDR3 region has the DNA TGTGCCAGCAGCTCCGGGACAGGGGGCTTAGCTAACTATGGCTACACCTTC. Amino acid sequence: CASSSGTGGLANYGYTF.

This chain links TRBV6-6 with TRBJ2-7; D may be TRBD1 (6 bases). CDR3 length: 16 residues. Deletions cut 5 bases from V and 3 bases from J, with 20 bases between. CDR1 MNHNY and CDR2 SVGAGI come from the germline V gene (reference sequence). The CDR3 nucleotides read TGTGCCAGCAGTCAACACGGAGTCGAGACAGGCTACGAGCAGTACTTC. Translating it yields CASSQHGVETGYEQYF.

The V call is TRBV7-6, the J call TRBJ1-4; D may be TRBD1 (5 bases). The CDR3 spans 14 residues. Germline V gene lookup returns CDR1 SGHVS and CDR2 FNYEAQ. Trimming took off 3 bases at V and 8 bases at J, with 13 bases between the two ends. The chain's CDR3 is CASSFGTGGEKLFF. The CDR3 bases are TGTGCCAGCAGCTTTGGTACAGGCGGCGAAAAACTGTTTTTT.

The chain employs TRBV2 and TRBJ2-6; TRBD1 aligns across 7 bases. Germline CDR1 reads SNHLY; CDR2 reads FYNNEI. The CDR3 length is 18 residues. Trimming cost V 5 bases and J 0 bases; bases outside gene matches: 10. CDR3 region: CASSPTGVLRSGANVLTF. In DNA, the CDR3 is TGTGCCAGCAGTCCAACAGGGGTCCTACGCTCTGGGGCCAACGTCCTGACTTTC.

The chain joins TRBV5-1 to TRBJ1-2, with D possibly TRBD1 on 5 matching bases. Trimming cost V 0 bases and J 6 bases, with 15 bases left between them. CDR3 length equals 15 residues. The V gene's germline CDR1 is SGHRS and CDR2 YFSETQ. Written as DNA, the CDR3 is TGCGCCAGCAGCTTGGTAGAAGGGGCGCAGGATGGCTACACCTTC. It specifies CASSLVEGAQDGYTF.

This chain joins TRBV5-1 and TRBJ2-7; a possible D gene is TRBD2 (7 bases). V dropped 6 bases and J dropped 5 bases, with 15 bases sitting between them. The CDR3 extends over 13 amino acids. Germline V lookup: CDR1 SGHRS, CDR2 YFSETQ. CDR3 in amino acids: CASKGGDSHEQYF. The CDR3 bases are TGCGCCAGCAAGGGGGGGGATTCACACGAGCAGTACTTC.

The chain has TRBV30 and TRBJ1-4; a possible D gene is TRBD1 (6 bases). Per germline, CDR1 GTSNPN and CDR2 SVGIG (reference sequence). Trimming left V 3 bases short and J 8 bases short, with 16 bases between. The CDR3 has 14 residues. CDR3 sequence reads: CAWSYTGFGEKLFF. The CDR3 region has the DNA TGTGCCTGGAGCTATACAGGGTTTGGGGAAAAACTGTTTTTT.

The chain joins TRBV4-1 to TRBJ2-1; no clear D gene. The CDR3 runs to 13 residues. Germline CDR1 is MGHRA and CDR2 is YSYEKL. Trimming stripped 0 bases from V and 8 bases from J, with 8 bases between. The CDR3 sequence: CASSQEEVYEQFF. The CDR3, as DNA: TGCGCCAGCAGCCAAGAAGAGGTTTATGAGCAGTTCTTC.